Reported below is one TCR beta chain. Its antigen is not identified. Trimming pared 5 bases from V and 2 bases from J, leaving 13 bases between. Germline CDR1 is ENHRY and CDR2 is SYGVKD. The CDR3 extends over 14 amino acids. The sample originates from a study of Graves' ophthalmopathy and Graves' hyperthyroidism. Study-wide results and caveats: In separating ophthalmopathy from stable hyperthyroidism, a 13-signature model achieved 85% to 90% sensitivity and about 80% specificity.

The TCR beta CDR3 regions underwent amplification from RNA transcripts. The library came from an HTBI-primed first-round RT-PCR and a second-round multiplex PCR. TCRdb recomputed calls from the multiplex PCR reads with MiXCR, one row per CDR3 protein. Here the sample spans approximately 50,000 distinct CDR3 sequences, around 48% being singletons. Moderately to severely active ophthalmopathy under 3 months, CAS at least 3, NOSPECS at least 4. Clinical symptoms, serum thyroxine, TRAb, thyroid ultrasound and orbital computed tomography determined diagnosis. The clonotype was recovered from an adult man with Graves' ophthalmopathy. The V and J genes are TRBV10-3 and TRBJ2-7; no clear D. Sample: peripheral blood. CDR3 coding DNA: TGTGCCATCAGTAGGCAACCTGGGGCCTACGAGCAGTACTTC. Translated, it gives CAISRQPGAYEQYF.